Listed below are T cell receptor beta chains from one sample, sequenced in a study of T cell responses to AZD1222 COVID-19 vaccine. Some clones are missing from TCRdb's copy, which holds only in-frame ones; the method was immunoSEQ multiplex PCR. The top ten clones hold 4% to 5.5% of a sample with more than 95,000 clones, 90% of them seen once. This sample comprised peripheral blood, obtained on day 0 of AZD1222 vaccination. Source of these receptors: an adult in good health. The CDR3 runs from the conserved cysteine through the conserved F or W. Fields, in order: D gene, V gene, clone size, J gene, CDR3 protein, CDR3 DNA. The D gene is left open where the match is weak. Rows may omit the clone size; those that give it use once, few, many or a size class.

d_call: TRBD2; v_call: TRBV5-1; clone_size: -; j_call: TRBJ2-5; cdr3_aa: CASSLATGGQETQYF; cdr3_nt: TGCGCCAGCAGCTTGGCCACGGGAGGCCAAGAGACCCAGTACTTC
d_call: -; v_call: TRBV7-9; clone_size: -; j_call: TRBJ1-3; cdr3_aa: CASSPPGLSGNTIYF; cdr3_nt: TGTGCCAGCAGCCCTCCGGGCTTATCTGGAAACACCATATATTTT
d_call: -; v_call: TRBV7-2; clone_size: -; j_call: TRBJ2-1; cdr3_aa: CASSLRWTREGLNEQFF; cdr3_nt: TGTGCCAGCAGCTTACGATGGACCCGGGAAGGCCTAAATGAGCAGTTCTTC
d_call: TRBD2; v_call: TRBV30; clone_size: -; j_call: TRBJ2-1; cdr3_aa: CAGGLALDYNEQFF; cdr3_nt: TGTGCCGGGGGACTAGCCCTAGACTACAATGAGCAGTTCTTC
d_call: -; v_call: TRBV5-4; clone_size: -; j_call: TRBJ1-1; cdr3_aa: CASSLTGKNTEAFF; cdr3_nt: TGTGCCAGCAGCTTGACAGGCAAGAACACTGAAGCTTTCTTT
d_call: -; v_call: TRBV6-5; clone_size: -; j_call: TRBJ2-5; cdr3_aa: CASSYSMRTEETQYF; cdr3_nt: TGTGCCAGCAGTTACTCGATGCGGACAGAAGAGACCCAGTACTTC
d_call: TRBD1; v_call: TRBV20-1; clone_size: -; j_call: TRBJ1-1; cdr3_aa: CSASDIRTGKAEAFF; cdr3_nt: TGCAGTGCTAGTGATATAAGGACAGGGAAGGCTGAAGCTTTCTTT
d_call: TRBD1; v_call: TRBV7-2; clone_size: -; j_call: TRBJ2-3; cdr3_aa: CASSSMWDREASDTQYF; cdr3_nt: TGTGCCAGCAGCTCTATGTGGGACAGGGAAGCGTCAGATACGCAGTATTTT
d_call: -; v_call: TRBV3-1/TRBV3-2; clone_size: -; j_call: TRBJ1-5; cdr3_aa: CASSQDRTGYQPQHF; cdr3_nt: TGTGCCAGCAGCCAAGATCGCACAGGGTACCAGCCCCAGCATTTT
d_call: TRBD1; v_call: TRBV5-5; clone_size: -; j_call: TRBJ2-4; cdr3_aa: CASSLGGTVNIQYF; cdr3_nt: TGTGCCAGCAGCTTGGGGGGGACAGTAAACATTCAGTACTTC
d_call: -; v_call: TRBV12-2; clone_size: -; j_call: TRBJ1-2; cdr3_aa: CASRLTAYRGGHGYTF; cdr3_nt: TGTGCAAGTCGCTTAACCGCCTACAGGGGAGGACATGGCTACACCTTC
d_call: -; v_call: TRBV25-1; clone_size: -; j_call: TRBJ2-5; cdr3_aa: CASSWGVQETQYF; cdr3_nt: TGTGCCAGCAGTTGGGGGGTGCAAGAGACCCAGTACTTC
d_call: -; v_call: TRBV29-1; clone_size: -; j_call: TRBJ2-2; cdr3_aa: CSVGSGGASGGELFF; cdr3_nt: TGCAGCGTTGGGTCAGGCGGGGCCTCGGGCGGGGAGCTGTTTTTT
d_call: -; v_call: TRBV21-1; clone_size: -; j_call: TRBJ2-7; cdr3_aa: CASSKGPTGVDSYEQYF; cdr3_nt: TGTGCCAGCAGCAAAGGTCCTACAGGGGTAGACTCCTACGAGCAGTACTTC
d_call: -; v_call: TRBV7-9; clone_size: -; j_call: TRBJ1-5; cdr3_aa: CASSRDSNQPQHF; cdr3_nt: TGTGCCAGCAGCCGGGATAGCAATCAGCCCCAGCATTTT
d_call: TRBD1; v_call: TRBV2; clone_size: -; j_call: TRBJ2-1; cdr3_aa: CASSEGQGERSYNEQFF; cdr3_nt: TGTGCCAGCAGTGAGGGGCAGGGGGAAAGGTCCTACAATGAGCAGTTCTTC
d_call: TRBD1; v_call: TRBV6-6; clone_size: once; j_call: TRBJ2-7; cdr3_aa: CASGPRRDSNYEQYF; cdr3_nt: TGTGCCAGCGGCCCCCGCCGGGACAGCAACTACGAGCAGTACTTC
d_call: -; v_call: TRBV18; clone_size: once; j_call: TRBJ2-7; cdr3_aa: CASSPGVYEQYF; cdr3_nt: TGTGCCAGCTCGCCCGGGGTCTACGAGCAGTACTTC
d_call: TRBD2; v_call: TRBV19; clone_size: -; j_call: TRBJ2-1; cdr3_aa: CASRSGLAGGTPIF; cdr3_nt: TGTGCCAGTAGGTCGGGACTAGCGGGGGGCACCCCGATCTTC